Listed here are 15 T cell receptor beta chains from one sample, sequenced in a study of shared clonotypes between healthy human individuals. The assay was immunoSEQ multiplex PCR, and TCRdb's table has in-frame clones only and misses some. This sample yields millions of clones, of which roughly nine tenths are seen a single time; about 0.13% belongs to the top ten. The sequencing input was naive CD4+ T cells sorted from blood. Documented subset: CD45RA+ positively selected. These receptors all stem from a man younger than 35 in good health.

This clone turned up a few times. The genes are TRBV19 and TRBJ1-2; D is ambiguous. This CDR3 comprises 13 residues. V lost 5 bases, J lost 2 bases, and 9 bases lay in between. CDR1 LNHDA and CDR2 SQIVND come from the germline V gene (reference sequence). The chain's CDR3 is CASSDLGNYGYTF. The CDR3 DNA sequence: TGTGCCAGTAGTGATCTGGGGAACTATGGCTACACCTTC.

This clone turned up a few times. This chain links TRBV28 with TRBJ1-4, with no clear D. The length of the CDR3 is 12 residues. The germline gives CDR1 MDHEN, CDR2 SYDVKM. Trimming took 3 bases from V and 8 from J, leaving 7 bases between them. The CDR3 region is CASSFEEEKLFF. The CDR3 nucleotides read TGTGCCAGCAGTTTTGAGGAGGAAAAACTGTTTTTT.

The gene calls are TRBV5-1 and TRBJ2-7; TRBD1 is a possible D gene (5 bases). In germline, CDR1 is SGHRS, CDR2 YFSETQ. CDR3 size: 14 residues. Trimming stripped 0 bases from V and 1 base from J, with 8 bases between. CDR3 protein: CASSLAAGSYEQYF. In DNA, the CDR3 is TGCGCCAGCAGCTTGGCCGCAGGGTCCTACGAGCAGTACTTC.

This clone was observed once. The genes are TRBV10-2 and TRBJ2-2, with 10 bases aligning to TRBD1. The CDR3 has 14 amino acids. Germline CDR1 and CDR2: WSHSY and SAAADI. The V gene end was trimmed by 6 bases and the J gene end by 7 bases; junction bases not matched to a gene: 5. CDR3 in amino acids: CASRDRGGNGELFF. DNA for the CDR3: TGCGCCAGCAGGGACAGGGGGGGGAACGGGGAGCTGTTTTTT.

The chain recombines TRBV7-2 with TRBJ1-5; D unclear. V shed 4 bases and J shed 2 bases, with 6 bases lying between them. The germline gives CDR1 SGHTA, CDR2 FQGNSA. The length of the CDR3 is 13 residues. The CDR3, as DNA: TGTGCCAGCAGCTCCCCGGGCAATCAGCCCCAGCATTTT. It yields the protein CASSSPGNQPQHF.

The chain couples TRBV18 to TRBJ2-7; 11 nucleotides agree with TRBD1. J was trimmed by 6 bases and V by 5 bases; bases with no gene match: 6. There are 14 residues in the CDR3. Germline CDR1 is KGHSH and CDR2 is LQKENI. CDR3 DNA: TGTGCCAGCTCAATCGGACAGGGGGCGGGCGAGCAGTACTTC. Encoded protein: CASSIGQGAGEQYF.

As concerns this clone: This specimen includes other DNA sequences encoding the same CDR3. The CDR3 region has the DNA TGTGCCAGCAGCTTATACTCTGGAAACACCATATATTTT. Its protein product is CASSLYSGNTIYF. V and J are TRBV7-9 and TRBJ1-3; D ambiguous. The V and J ends lost 2 bases and 0 bases respectively, with 2 bases between them. The CDR3 is 13 amino acids. Looked up from germline, CDR1 is SEHNR and CDR2 is FQNEAQ (reference sequence).

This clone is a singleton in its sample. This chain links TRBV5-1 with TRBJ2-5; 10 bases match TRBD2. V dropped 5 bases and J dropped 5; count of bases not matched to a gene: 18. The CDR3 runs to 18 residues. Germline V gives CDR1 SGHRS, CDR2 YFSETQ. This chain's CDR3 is CASRLGSSSGGSGETQYF. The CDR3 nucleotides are TGCGCCAGCAGGCTTGGGAGTTCTAGCGGGGGCTCTGGGGAGACCCAGTACTTC.

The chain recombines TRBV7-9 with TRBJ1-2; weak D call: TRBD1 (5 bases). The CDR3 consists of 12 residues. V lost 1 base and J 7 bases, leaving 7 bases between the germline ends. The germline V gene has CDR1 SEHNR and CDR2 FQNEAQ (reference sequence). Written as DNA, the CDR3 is TGTGCCAGCAGCTTAGGCGACAGTGGCTACACCTTC. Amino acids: CASSLGDSGYTF.

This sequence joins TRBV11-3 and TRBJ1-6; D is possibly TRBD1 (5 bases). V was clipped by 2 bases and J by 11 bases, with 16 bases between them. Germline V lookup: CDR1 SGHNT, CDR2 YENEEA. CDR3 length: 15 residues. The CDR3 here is CASSLFPTGLAPLHF. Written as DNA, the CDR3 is TGTGCCAGCAGCTTATTCCCCACGGGGCTTGCACCCCTCCACTTT. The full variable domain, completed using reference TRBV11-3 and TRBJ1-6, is EAGVVQSPRYKIIEKKQPVAFWCNPISGHNTLYWYLQNLGQGPELLIRYENEEAVDDSQLPKDRFSAERLKGVDSTLKIQPAELGDSAVYLCASSLFPTGLAPLHFGNGTRLTVT.

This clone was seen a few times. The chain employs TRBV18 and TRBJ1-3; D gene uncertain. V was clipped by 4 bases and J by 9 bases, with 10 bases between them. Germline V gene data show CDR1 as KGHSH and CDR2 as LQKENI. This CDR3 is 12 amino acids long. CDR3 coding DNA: TGTGCCAGCTCACAGGCGCGGGGCACCATATATTTT. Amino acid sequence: CASSQARGTIYF.

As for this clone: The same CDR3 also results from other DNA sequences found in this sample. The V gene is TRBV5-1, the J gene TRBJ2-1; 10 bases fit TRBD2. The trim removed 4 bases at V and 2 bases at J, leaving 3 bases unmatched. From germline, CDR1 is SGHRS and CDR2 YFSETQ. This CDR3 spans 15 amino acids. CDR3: CASSPSGRAYNEQFF. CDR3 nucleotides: TGCGCCAGCAGCCCCAGCGGGAGGGCCTACAATGAGCAGTTCTTC.

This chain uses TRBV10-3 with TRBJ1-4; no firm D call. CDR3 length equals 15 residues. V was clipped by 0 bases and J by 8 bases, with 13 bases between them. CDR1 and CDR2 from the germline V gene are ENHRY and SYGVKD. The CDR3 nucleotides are TGTGCCATCAGTGAGTCAGGTATCTCGCAGGAAAAACTGTTTTTT. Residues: CAISESGISQEKLFF.

DNA of the CDR3: TGTGCCAGCAGCCCCGAGTCGGCTAACTATGGCTACACCTTC. This sequence encodes CASSPESANYGYTF. The chain carries TRBV11-2 and TRBJ1-2; D call uncertain. Germline CDR1 is SGHAT and CDR2 is FQNNGV. V shed 5 bases and J shed 0 bases, with 10 bases lying between them. CDR3 length equals 14 residues.

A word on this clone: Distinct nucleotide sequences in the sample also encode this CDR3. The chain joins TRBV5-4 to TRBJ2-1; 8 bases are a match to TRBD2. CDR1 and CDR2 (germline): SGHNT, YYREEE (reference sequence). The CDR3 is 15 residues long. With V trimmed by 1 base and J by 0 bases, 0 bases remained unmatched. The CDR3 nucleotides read TGTGCCAGCAGCTTGACTAGCGGCTCCTACAATGAGCAGTTCTTC. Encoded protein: CASSLTSGSYNEQFF. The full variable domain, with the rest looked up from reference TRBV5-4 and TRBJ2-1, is ETGVTQSPTHLIKTRGQQVTLRCSSQSGHNTVSWYQQALGQGPQFIFQYYREEENGRGNFPPRFSGLQFPNYSSELNVNALELDDSALYLCASSLTSGSYNEQFFGPGTRLTVL.